This T cell receptor (beta chain) was found in a study of beta chain features in type 1 diabetes. Reverse transcribing all isolated RNA meant expressed TCRB transcripts were sequenced. Clones were sequenced by immunoSEQ multiplex PCR, and TCRdb holds only the in-frame ones, with some missing. The sample gives around 300,000 clones, about 8.5% of which show up once; more than 0.8% is in the top ten. Trimming left V 3 bases short and J 1 base short, with 13 bases between. Germline V lookup: CDR1 SGHRS, CDR2 YFSETQ. The CDR3 has 15 amino acids. The clonotype originates from a woman aged 18-29 years in good health. The chain couples TRBV5-1 to TRBJ2-5; D call uncertain. Sample: central memory CD4+ T cells from blood. The chain's CDR3 is CASSSTNSIQETQYF. As DNA, the CDR3 is TGCGCCAGCAGCTCTACCAACAGTATCCAAGAGACCCAGTACTTC.